Described below is a single T cell receptor beta chain sequence and its context. These data come from a study of T cell changes during pregnancy in multiple sclerosis. This table comes from immunoSEQ multiplex PCR, and its TCRdb copy is limited to in-frame clones, with some not included. The sample shows 69,000 or so clones, approximately 92% of them seen only once. CDR3 length: 21 amino acids. Germline values: CDR1 MDHEN, CDR2 SYDVKM. The V segment lost 8 bases and the J segment 0 bases; nucleotides outside the gene matches: 23. The material was peripheral blood, obtained in the third trimester of pregnancy. The receptor comes from a female donor in good health, enrolled as a control in a pregnancy study. The V call is TRBV28, the J call TRBJ2-1, with 9 bases fitting TRBD1. The CDR3 spells CASSPLETRDRVDFSYNEQFF. The CDR3 DNA sequence: TGTGCCAGCTCCCCACTAGAGACCCGGGACAGGGTAGATTTCTCCTACAATGAGCAGTTCTTC.